This TCR beta chain derives from a study of shared clonotypes between healthy human individuals. About the research overall: Each donor's CD4 naive and CD4 memory cells filled three plates apiece, CD8 naive two, and CD8 memory one.

V shed 3 bases, J shed 7 bases, and the junction held 11 bases outside the gene matches. Germline CDR1 is SGHTA and CDR2 is FQGNSA. This CDR3 has 16 residues. Findings and limits, study-wide: Incompleteness in sorted-subset sequencing, despite large depth, was shown by rarefaction.

The data were produced by immunoSEQ multiplex PCR, yet TCRdb's version contains in-frame clones alone and is incomplete. The table lists some 2,500,000 clones, more than 85% of them singletons. As regards this clone: As yet, its antigen is unknown.

This clonotype originated in a man between 18 and 35 years old in good health. Some clones in this sample may be carry-over from other donors' samples. The rearrangement uses TRBV7-2 and TRBJ2-1; TRBD1 matches at 8 bases. Source material: naive CD4+ T cells from PBMCs. The subset: CD45RA+ positively selected. In DNA form, the CDR3 reads TGTGCCAGCAGCTTCAGGGGCAGGGGGCGTCCGAATGAGCAGTTCTTC. As protein: CASSFRGRGRPNEQFF.